This T cell receptor (beta chain) was sequenced during a study of a mutant IDH1 vaccine in newly diagnosed glioma. Study-wide context: Treated patients comprised approximately 60% males and approximately 38% females, mean age about 40 years. Earlier therapy was either radiotherapy, temozolomide, or both, and most got both.

Libraries were prepared by immunoSEQ multiplex PCR; TCRdb keeps only in-frame clonotypes and omits some of them. The table records roughly 38,000 clones, 80% to 90% of them present only once. The time point is: week 35, safety follow-up. Alongside topical imiquimod, each dose of vaccine comprised 300 ug of mutant IDH1 20-mer peptide. Every donor had a new WHO grade 3 or 4 astrocytoma that was IDH1-mutant, with loss of nuclear ATRX. This clone was seen a single time. Its target is not known. The origin of this receptor is a man aged 40-49 years with glioma. The sample in question was PBMCs, obtained from a glioma patient whose treatment included an IDH1 peptide vaccine.

CDR3 amino acids: CASREGFLTDTQYF. CDR3 nucleotide sequence: TGTGCCAGCAGGGAGGGGTTTCTCACAGATACGCAGTATTTT. This sequence joins TRBV6-5 and TRBJ2-3; TRBD2 might be the D (6 bases). Looked up from germline, CDR1 is MNHEY and CDR2 is SVGAGI. This CDR3 is built from 14 residues. The V gene lost 6 bases and the J gene lost 2 bases, with 12 bases spanning the gap.